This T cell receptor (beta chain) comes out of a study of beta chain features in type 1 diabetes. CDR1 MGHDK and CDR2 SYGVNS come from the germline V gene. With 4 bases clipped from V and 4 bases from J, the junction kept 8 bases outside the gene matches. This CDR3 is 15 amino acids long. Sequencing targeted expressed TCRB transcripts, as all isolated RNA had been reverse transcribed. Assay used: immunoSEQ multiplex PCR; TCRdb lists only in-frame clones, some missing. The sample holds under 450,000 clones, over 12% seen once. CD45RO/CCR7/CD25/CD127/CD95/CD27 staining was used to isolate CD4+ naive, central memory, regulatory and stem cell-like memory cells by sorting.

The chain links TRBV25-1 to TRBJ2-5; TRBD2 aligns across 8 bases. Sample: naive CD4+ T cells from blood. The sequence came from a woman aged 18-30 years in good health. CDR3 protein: CASSANRAGGETQYF. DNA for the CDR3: TGTGCCAGCAGTGCAAACAGGGCGGGAGGAGAGACCCAGTACTTC.